This entry features one TCR beta chain sequence. Its cognate antigen is unknown. The sample belongs to a study of shared clonotypes between healthy human individuals. Notes on the study in general: Rarefaction revealed incomplete sorted-subset sequencing despite large depth.

Terminally differentiated effector memory CD45RA+ cells were left out of the naive CD8 fraction, which was CD45RO-negative and positively selected for CCR7. The donors, healthy adults who were HIV-negative, had experienced no recent acute infections or vaccinations. Here immunoSEQ multiplex PCR was the method, and the copy in TCRdb shows in-frame clones only, minus some. The table includes more than 2 million clones, 93% detected once. The sample consisted of naive CD8+ T cells from PBMCs. This sequence was found in a man between 18 and 35 years old in good health. Some clones in this sample may be carry-over from other donors' samples.

CDR3 sequence reads: CSVEVSRGTGLRNEQFF. For the CDR3, the DNA is TGCAGCGTTGAAGTGTCGCGCGGGACCGGGTTACGTAATGAGCAGTTCTTC. The gene calls are TRBV29-1 and TRBJ2-1, with a tentative D call TRBD2 (6 bases). This CDR3 contains 17 residues. CDR1 is SQVTM and CDR2 is ANQGSEA in the germline V gene. V lost 1 base to trimming and J lost 7 bases, with 23 bases between them.